This T cell receptor (beta chain) originates from a study of CD8 T cells in Susac syndrome. General study points: As the study acknowledged, the number of individuals in its TCR sequencing and HLA analysis was relatively small.

Controls were age- and sex-matched healthy donors. Negative isolation yielded CD8+ and CD4+ T cells; FACS enriched TEMRA cells. This clonotype was seen more than once but under ten times. Its antigen is not identified. An amount of RNA that ranged from roughly 0.45 to 1 ug was reverse transcribed with random hexamers. The TCR beta CDR3 was amplified by immunoSEQ multiplex PCR across 54 Vbeta, 13 Jbeta. MiXCR was run by TCRdb on the immunoSEQ multiplex PCR reads, yielding one entry per CDR3 protein. In the table there are about 150,000 distinct CDR3 sequences, about 91% of which are singletons. The sample was CD4+ T cells from PBMCs. The sequence was obtained from a human donor in good health.

As DNA, the CDR3 is TGTGCCAGCAGCTTGATTTCAGGGGGAGGAGATACGCAGTATTTT. Its protein is CASSLISGGGDTQYF. The V gene is TRBV5-4, the J gene TRBJ2-3, with TRBD1 as a possible D gene (7 bases). Trimming pared 1 base from V and 5 bases from J, leaving 14 bases between. The CDR3 runs 15 residues. Germline values: CDR1 SGHNT, CDR2 YYREEE (reference sequence).